Sequencing of this T cell receptor beta chain was carried out in a study of blood T cell repertoires in COVID-19. Recovery meant two consecutive negative NP/OP PCR tests, professional clearance, or resolved symptoms. As processed by the authors: Cell counts per sample came from amplifying reference gene primers. TCRdb's copy holds only in-frame clones and misses some; the assay was immunoSEQ multiplex PCR. V, J and clone size are taken as reported in that table, and D and trimming were inferred from the DNA itself. Of around 450,000 clones listed, around 87% are singletons. The germline CDR1 and CDR2 sequences are SNHLY and FYNNEI. The CDR3 covers 13 residues. V lost 4 bases to trimming and J lost 8 bases; unmatched junction nucleotides: 6.

The sequenced sample consisted of PBMCs or T cells enriched from blood (not recorded which). The sequence came from a woman younger than 30 who had recovered from COVID-19. The chain has TRBV2 and TRBJ2-7; TRBD1 matches 9 bases. The CDR3 nucleotides are TGTGCCAGCAGTGGGACAGGGGAGGTACAGCAGTACTTC. Amino acid sequence: CASSGTGEVQQYF. The entire variable domain, with the rest obtained from reference TRBV2 and TRBJ2-7, is as follows: EPEVTQTPSHQVTQMGQEVILRCVPISNHLYFYWYRQILGQKVEFLVSFYNNEISEKSEIFDDQFSVERPDGSNFTLKIRSTKLEDSAMYFCASSGTGEVQQYFGPGTRLTVT.